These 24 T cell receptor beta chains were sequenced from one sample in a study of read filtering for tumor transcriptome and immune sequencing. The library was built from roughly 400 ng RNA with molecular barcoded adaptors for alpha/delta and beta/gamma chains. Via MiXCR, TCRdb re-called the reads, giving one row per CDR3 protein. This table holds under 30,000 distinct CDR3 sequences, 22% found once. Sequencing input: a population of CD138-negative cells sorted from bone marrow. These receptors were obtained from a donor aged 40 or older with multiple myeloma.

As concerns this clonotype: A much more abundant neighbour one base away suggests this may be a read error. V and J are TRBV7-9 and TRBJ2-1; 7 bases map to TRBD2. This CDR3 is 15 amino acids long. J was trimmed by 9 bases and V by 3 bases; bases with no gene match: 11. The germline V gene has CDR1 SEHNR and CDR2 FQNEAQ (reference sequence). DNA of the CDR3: TGTGCCAGCAGCTTGTCAGCGGGGTCCCACAGTGAGCAGTTCTTC. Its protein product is CASSLSAGSHSEQFF.

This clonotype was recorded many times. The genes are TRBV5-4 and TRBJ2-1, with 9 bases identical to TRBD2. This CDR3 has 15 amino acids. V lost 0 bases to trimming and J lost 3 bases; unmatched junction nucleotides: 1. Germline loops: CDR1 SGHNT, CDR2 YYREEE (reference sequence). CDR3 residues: CASSLGGGDYNEQFF. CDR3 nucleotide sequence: TGTGCCAGCAGCTTGGGCGGGGGGGACTACAATGAGCAGTTCTTC.

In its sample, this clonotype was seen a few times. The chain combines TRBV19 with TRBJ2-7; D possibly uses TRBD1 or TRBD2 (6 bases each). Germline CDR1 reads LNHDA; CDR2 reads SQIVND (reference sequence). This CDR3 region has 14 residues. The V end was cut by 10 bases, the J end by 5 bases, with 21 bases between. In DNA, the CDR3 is TGTGCCACCTCCTCCGGGGGCGAATCCGACGAGCAGTACTTC. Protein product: CATSSGGESDEQYF.

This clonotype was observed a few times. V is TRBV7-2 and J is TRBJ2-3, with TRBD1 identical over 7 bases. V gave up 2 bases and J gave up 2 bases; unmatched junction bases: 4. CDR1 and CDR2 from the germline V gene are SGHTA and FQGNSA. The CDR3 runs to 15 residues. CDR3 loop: CASSLRGQITDTQYF. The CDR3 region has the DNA TGTGCCAGCAGCTTAAGGGGGCAGATCACAGATACGCAGTATTTT.

For the CDR3, the DNA is TGTGCCAGCAGCTTAGATTTGGGCTTAACAGATACGCAGTATTTT. Amino acid sequence: CASSLDLGLTDTQYF. The chain employs TRBV11-2 and TRBJ2-3; D unresolved. Germline-derived CDR1 and CDR2 are SGHAT and FQNNGV. Deletions cut 0 bases from V and 3 bases from J, with 10 bases between. The CDR3 is 15 residues long.

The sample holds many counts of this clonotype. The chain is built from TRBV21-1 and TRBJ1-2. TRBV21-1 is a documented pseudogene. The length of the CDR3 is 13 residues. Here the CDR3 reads CASSKGGLPFYTF. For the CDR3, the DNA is TGTGCCAGCAGCAAAGGTGGGCTACCTTTCTACACCTTC.

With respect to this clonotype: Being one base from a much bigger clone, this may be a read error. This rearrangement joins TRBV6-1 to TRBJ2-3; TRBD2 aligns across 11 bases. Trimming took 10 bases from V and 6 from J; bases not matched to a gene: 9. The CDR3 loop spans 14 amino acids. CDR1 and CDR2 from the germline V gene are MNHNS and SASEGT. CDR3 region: CANKPSGGYDTQYF. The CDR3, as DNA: TGTGCCAACAAACCTAGCGGGGGGTACGATACGCAGTATTTT.

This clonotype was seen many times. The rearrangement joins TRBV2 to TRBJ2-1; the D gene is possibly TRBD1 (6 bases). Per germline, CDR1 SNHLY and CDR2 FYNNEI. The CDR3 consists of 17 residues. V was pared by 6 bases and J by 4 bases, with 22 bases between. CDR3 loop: CASRMTGNNPPYNEQFF. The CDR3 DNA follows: TGTGCCAGCAGGATGACAGGCAATAATCCTCCTTACAATGAGCAGTTCTTC.

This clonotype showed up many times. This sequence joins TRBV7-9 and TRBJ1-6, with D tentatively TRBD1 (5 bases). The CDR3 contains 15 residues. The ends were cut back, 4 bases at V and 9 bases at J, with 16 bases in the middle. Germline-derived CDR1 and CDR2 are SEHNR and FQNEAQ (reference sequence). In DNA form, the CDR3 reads TGTGCCAGCAGCTCCCCCGGCAGGGAGGCTTCACCCCTCCACTTT. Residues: CASSSPGREASPLHF.

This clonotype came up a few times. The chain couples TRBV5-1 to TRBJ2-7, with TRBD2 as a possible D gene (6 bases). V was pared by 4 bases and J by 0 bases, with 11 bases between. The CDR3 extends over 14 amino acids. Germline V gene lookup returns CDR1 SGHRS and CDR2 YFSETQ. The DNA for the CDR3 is TGCGCCAGCAGCCACGGACTACGCTCCTACGAGCAGTACTTC. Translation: CASSHGLRSYEQYF.

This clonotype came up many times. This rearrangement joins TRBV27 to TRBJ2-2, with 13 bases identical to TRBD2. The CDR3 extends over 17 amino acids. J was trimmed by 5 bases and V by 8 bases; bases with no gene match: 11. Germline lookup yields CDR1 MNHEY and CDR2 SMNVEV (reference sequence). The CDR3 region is CASSRLAGGAGTGELFF. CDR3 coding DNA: TGTGCCAGCTCCAGACTAGCGGGGGGTGCAGGAACCGGGGAGCTGTTTTTT.

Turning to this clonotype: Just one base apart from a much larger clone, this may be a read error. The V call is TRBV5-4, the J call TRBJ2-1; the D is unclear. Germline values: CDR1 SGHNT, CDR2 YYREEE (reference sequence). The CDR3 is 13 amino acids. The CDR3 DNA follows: TGTGCCAGCAGCCGAGACGTCTACAGTGAGCAGTTCTTC. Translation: CASSRDVYSEQFF.

CDR3 region: CSARRPDPETQYF. CDR3 in DNA: TGCAGTGCTAGACGCCCGGACCCAGAGACCCAGTACTTC. The chain has TRBV20-1 and TRBJ2-5; D not resolved. The CDR3 is made up of 13 amino acids. Per the germline V gene, CDR1 is DFQATT and CDR2 is SNEGSKA (reference sequence). V was shortened by 2 bases and J by 4 bases, with 11 bases between the two germline ends.

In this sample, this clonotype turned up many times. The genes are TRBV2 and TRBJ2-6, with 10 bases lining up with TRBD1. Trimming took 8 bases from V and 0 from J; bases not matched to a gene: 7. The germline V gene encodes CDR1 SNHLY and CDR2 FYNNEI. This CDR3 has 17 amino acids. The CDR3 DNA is TGTGCCAGCGGCCGGGACAGGGGATCCTCTGGGGCCAACGTCCTGACTTTC. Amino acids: CASGRDRGSSGANVLTF.

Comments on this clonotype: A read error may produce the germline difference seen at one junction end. The CDR3 bases are TGTGCCAGCAGTGAAGCGCTCGGGGGTTTAGGAAAACCGCTTTTT. Translating gives CASSEALGGLGKPLF. This chain connects TRBV2 to TRBJ1-4, with TRBD1 as a possible D gene (5 bases). In germline, CDR1 is SNHLY, CDR2 FYNNEI. The CDR3 loop spans 15 amino acids.

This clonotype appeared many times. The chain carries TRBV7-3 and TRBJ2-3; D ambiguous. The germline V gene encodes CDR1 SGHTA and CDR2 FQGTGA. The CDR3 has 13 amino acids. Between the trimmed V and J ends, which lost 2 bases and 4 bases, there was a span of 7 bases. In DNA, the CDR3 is TGTGCCAGCAGCTTAGGTTGGGCAGATACGCAGTATTTT. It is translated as CASSLGWADTQYF. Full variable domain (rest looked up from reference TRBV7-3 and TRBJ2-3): GAGVSQTPSNKVTEKGKYVELRCDPISGHTALYWYRQSLGQGPEFLIYFQGTGAADDSGLPNDRFFAVRPEGSVSTLKIQRTERGDSAVYLCASSLGWADTQYFGPGTRLTVL.

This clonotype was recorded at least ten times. CDR3 loop: CSVDRESGANVLTF. CDR3 sequence (DNA): TGCAGCGTCGACAGGGAGTCTGGGGCCAACGTCCTGACTTTC. The J gene is TRBJ2-6, the V gene TRBV29-1; TRBD1 matches at 7 bases. Per germline, CDR1 SQVTM and CDR2 ANQGSEA. V was clipped by 6 bases and J by 1 base; unmatched bases: 3. This CDR3 is 14 amino acids long.

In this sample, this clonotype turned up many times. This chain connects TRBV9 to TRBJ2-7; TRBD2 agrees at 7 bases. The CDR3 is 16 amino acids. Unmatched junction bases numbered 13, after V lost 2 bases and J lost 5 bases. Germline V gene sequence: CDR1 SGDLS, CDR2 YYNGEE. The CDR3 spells CASSVSPETSTDEQYF. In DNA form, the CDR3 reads TGTGCCAGCAGCGTCAGCCCTGAGACTAGCACCGACGAGCAGTACTTC.

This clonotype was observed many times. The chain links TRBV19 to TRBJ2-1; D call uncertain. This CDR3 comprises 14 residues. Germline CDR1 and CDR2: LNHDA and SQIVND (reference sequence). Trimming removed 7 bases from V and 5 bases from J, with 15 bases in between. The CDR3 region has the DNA TGTGCCAGTACCCTCAGCCGGGCTGACAATGAGCAGTTCTTC. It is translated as CASTLSRADNEQFF.

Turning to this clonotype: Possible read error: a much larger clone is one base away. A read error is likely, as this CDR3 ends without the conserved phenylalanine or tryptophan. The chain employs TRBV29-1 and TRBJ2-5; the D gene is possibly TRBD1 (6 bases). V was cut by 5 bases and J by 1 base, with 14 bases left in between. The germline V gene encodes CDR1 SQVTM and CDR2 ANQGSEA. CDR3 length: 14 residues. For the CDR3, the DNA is TGCAGCGTTTCTATACAGGGAACCCAAGAGACCCAGTACATC. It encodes CSVSIQGTQETQYI.

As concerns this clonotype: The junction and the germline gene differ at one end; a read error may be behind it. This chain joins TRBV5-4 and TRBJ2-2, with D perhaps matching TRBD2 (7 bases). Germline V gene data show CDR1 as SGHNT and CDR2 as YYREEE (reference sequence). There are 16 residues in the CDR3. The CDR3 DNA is TGTGCCAGCATCCCACCACGGGGGGACAACACCGGGGAGCTGCTTTTT. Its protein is CASIPPRGDNTGELLF.

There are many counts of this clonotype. In nucleotides, the CDR3 is TGTGCCAGCAGCCTGAAAACTACAGATACGCAGTATTTT. Translating it yields CASSLKTTDTQYF. The rearrangement uses TRBV7-9 and TRBJ2-3; D gene unclear. CDR3 length equals 13 residues. Trimming left V 5 bases short and J 3 bases short, with 9 bases between. Germline values: CDR1 SEHNR, CDR2 FQNEAQ (reference sequence).

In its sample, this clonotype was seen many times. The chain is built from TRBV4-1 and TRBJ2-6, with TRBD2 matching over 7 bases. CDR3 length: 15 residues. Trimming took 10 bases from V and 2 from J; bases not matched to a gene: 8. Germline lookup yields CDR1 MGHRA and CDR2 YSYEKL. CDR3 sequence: CANDRGGAGANVLTF. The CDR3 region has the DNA TGCGCCAATGACCGCGGGGGAGCTGGGGCCAACGTCCTGACTTTC.

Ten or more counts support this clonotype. DNA for the CDR3: TGTGCCAGCAGCGTACAGCGGGGGAGCTACAATGAGCAGTTCTTC. Translated: CASSVQRGSYNEQFF. The rearrangement joins TRBV9 to TRBJ2-1; 8 bases line up with TRBD2. Trimming at V came to 1 base and at J to 3 bases, leaving 3 bases not matched to a gene. CDR1 is SGDLS and CDR2 is YYNGEE in the germline V gene. This CDR3 is 15 amino acids long.